Below, one T cell receptor (beta chain) is given with its context. The sample is drawn from a study of blood T cell repertoires in COVID-19. Study overall: The United States, Italy and Spain supplied acute and convalescent COVID-19 samples. Sample material is recorded as cDNA or gDNA derived from T cells, B-cell-depleted T cells, or PBMCs.

There are 14 residues in the CDR3. The V gene lost 10 bases and the J gene lost 4 bases, with 19 bases spanning the gap. CDR1 and CDR2 (germline): SNHLY, FYNNEI. In the study's own analysis: The assay estimated nucleated cells by amplifying reference gene primers. Generated by immunoSEQ multiplex PCR, the TCRdb table keeps only in-frame clones and is missing some. Clonal size and the V and J genes are those of that table, whereas D and trimming came from the DNA. The sample records some 220,000 clones, approximately 82% being singletons. The TCR comes from a man aged 50-60 years with active or convalescent COVID-19. Sequenced sample: peripheral blood. The genes are TRBV2 and TRBJ1-2; D is unclear. This CDR3 reads CATFFREGPYGYTF. The CDR3 DNA reads TGTGCCACCTTCTTTCGGGAAGGTCCCTATGGCTACACCTTC.